A selection of T cell receptor beta chains follows, all from one sample in a study of shared clonotypes between healthy human individuals. The method was immunoSEQ multiplex PCR; TCRdb's version includes in-frame clones alone and lacks a portion of them. This repertoire shows approximately 2.4 million clones, almost 96% found once; its top ten account for roughly 0.13%. The specimen was naive CD4+ T cells sorted from blood. The receptors come from a man between 18 and 35 years old in good health. Both conserved end residues are part of each CDR3. Fields, in order: D gene, J gene, V gene, CDR3 protein, CDR3 DNA. A D gene is named only where the DNA matches it firmly.

.	TRBJ1-2	TRBV29-1	CSVGPGGVNYGYTF	TGCAGCGTTGGGCCAGGCGGAGTTAACTATGGCTACACCTTC
.	TRBJ2-3	TRBV7-6	CASSLGFGSNTYF	TGTGCCAGCAGCTTAGGATTTGGATCAAACACGTATTTT
.	TRBJ2-3	TRBV4-2	CASSQGAGLDTQYF	TGTGCCAGCAGCCAAGGAGCGGGCCTAGATACGCAGTATTTT
TRBD2	TRBJ2-2	TRBV7-9	CASSLTSGGNTGELFF	TGTGCCAGCAGCCTGACTAGCGGGGGAAACACCGGGGAGCTGTTTTTT
.	TRBJ1-1	TRBV19	CASSIAHFGTEAFF	TGTGCCAGTAGTATAGCTCACTTTGGCACTGAAGCTTTCTTT
.	TRBJ2-7	TRBV7-2	CANDSQYF	TGTGCCAACGACTCGCAGTACTTC
.	TRBJ2-7	TRBV7-6	CASSSLLGGFEQYF	TGTGCCAGCAGCTCCCTCTTGGGGGGTTTCGAGCAGTACTTC
.	TRBJ1-2	TRBV5-4	CASSLSSIYGYTF	TGTGCCAGCAGCCTTAGCTCAATTTATGGCTACACCTTC
.	TRBJ1-2	TRBV10-2	CASSLQGYYGYTF	TGCGCCAGCAGTTTACAGGGCTACTATGGCTACACCTTC
.	TRBJ2-1	TRBV2	CASSEALGEQFF	TGTGCCAGCAGTGAAGCGCTCGGAGAGCAGTTCTTC
.	TRBJ2-1	TRBV6-1	CASSEDRDEQFF	TGTGCCAGCAGTGAGGATAGGGATGAGCAGTTCTTC
.	TRBJ1-1	TRBV19	CATAEGGVRAEAFF	TGTGCCACCGCGGAAGGGGGGGTTAGAGCTGAAGCTTTCTTT